This TCR beta chain was captured by sequencing in a study of T cell responses to AZD1222 COVID-19 vaccine. For the study at large: Second-dose recipients at about 4 or about 12 weeks were treated as one pooled group.

Germline-derived CDR1 and CDR2 are MGHDK and SYGVNS. The CDR3 sequence is 16 residues long. V was trimmed by 1 base and J by 2 bases, leaving 15 bases between them. Comment on this clone: Its antigen remains unidentified.

Profiling relied on immunoSEQ multiplex PCR, and the TCRdb table lists in-frame clones only, not all of them. This sample yields over 100,000 clones, of which 85% to 90% are seen a single time; less than 4.5% belongs to the top ten. Regarding the study as a whole: Only 5 or 6 people who got AZD1222 tested seropositive at baseline. There were mostly white British donors and more females than males, and clonal diversity was possibly underestimated.

The sequence was collected from an adult in good health. The material sequenced was peripheral blood, taken on day 0 of AZD1222 vaccination. V and J are TRBV25-1 and TRBJ2-7; no firm D call. Here the CDR3 DNA reads TGTGCCAGCAGTGAATGGGGTGTCGGCAGTACCTACGAGCAGTACTTC. The encoded protein is CASSEWGVGSTYEQYF.